These 7 T cell receptor beta chains originate from one sample sequenced in a study of OX40 agonist ivuxolimab in advanced cancers. Assay: immunoSEQ multiplex PCR; the TCRdb copy retains only in-frame clones and omits some. The table lists over 60,000 clones, 85% of them singletons. The sequences come from CD4+ or CD8+ T cells sorted from blood, collected in a trial of the OX40 agonist ivuxolimab. The receptors shown here come from an adult with an advanced solid tumor such as melanoma, head and neck, liver or kidney cancer.

J is TRBJ2-3 and V is TRBV19, with 7 bases identical to TRBD1. Unmatched junction bases numbered 6, after V lost 6 bases and J lost 6 bases. Per germline, CDR1 LNHDA and CDR2 SQIVND (reference sequence). The CDR3 is 13 amino acids. CDR3 coding DNA: TGTGCCAGTAGGCCCACACAGGGGGATACGCAGTATTTT. Translated: CASRPTQGDTQYF.

The rearrangement links TRBV10-3 to TRBJ2-1, with 10 bases aligning to TRBD2. The CDR3 has 17 amino acids. Trimming cost V 6 bases and J 5 bases; bases outside gene matches: 13. Germline values: CDR1 ENHRY, CDR2 SYGVKD. The CDR3 protein is CAIRTTSSGRAHNEQFF. CDR3 sequence (DNA): TGTGCCATCAGAACGACATCAAGCGGGAGGGCCCACAATGAGCAGTTCTTC.

V and J are TRBV7-9 and TRBJ1-3, with D maybe TRBD1 (6 bases). V lost 0 bases to trimming and J lost 1 base, with 10 bases between them. The CDR3 is 16 residues long. Germline CDR1 and CDR2: SEHNR and FQNEAQ (reference sequence). Here the CDR3 DNA reads TGTGCCAGCAGCTTAGCGGTCGGACAGTCTGGAAACACCATATATTTT. It codes for CASSLAVGQSGNTIYF.

The chain links TRBV30 to TRBJ2-7; D is perhaps TRBD1 (5 bases). CDR1 is GTSNPN, CDR2 SVGIG, per germline (reference sequence). This CDR3 is 15 amino acids long. Trimming took 1 base from V and 2 from J, leaving 15 bases between them. CDR3 coding DNA: TGTGCCTGGAGTGCCATGACTGGGGCAGCCTACGAGCAGTACTTC. Translation gives CAWSAMTGAAYEQYF.

This clone is a singleton in its sample. The chain links TRBV10-1 to TRBJ1-1, with a weak D call TRBD1 (6 bases). This CDR3 has 13 amino acids. Germline assignment: CDR1 WNHNN and CDR2 SYGVQD (reference sequence). Deletions cut 6 bases from V and 4 bases from J, with 12 bases between. The CDR3 protein is CASSSTGLTEAFF. In DNA, the CDR3 is TGCGCCAGCAGCTCCACAGGGCTCACTGAAGCTTTCTTT.

The chain has TRBV7-2 and TRBJ2-5; D might be TRBD2 (6 bases). The germline gives CDR1 SGHTA, CDR2 FQGNSA. The V and J ends lost 4 bases and 3 bases respectively, with 15 bases between them. The CDR3 covers 15 residues. This CDR3 reads CASSWRGEVEETQYF. For the CDR3, the DNA is TGTGCCAGCAGCTGGAGGGGAGAAGTAGAAGAGACCCAGTACTTC.

The chain recombines TRBV2 with TRBJ2-2; unclear D gene. The CDR3 extends over 14 amino acids. CDR1 and CDR2 from the germline V gene are SNHLY and FYNNEI. V shed 6 bases and J shed 0 bases, with 8 bases lying between them. The CDR3 DNA is TGTGCCAGCAGAGGACCCTCGAACACCGGGGAGCTGTTTTTT. Encoded protein: CASRGPSNTGELFF. The full variable domain, rest sourced from reference TRBV2 and TRBJ2-2, is EPEVTQTPSHQVTQMGQEVILRCVPISNHLYFYWYRQILGQKVEFLVSFYNNEISEKSEIFDDQFSVERPDGSNFTLKIRSTKLEDSAMYFCASRGPSNTGELFFGEGSRLTVL.